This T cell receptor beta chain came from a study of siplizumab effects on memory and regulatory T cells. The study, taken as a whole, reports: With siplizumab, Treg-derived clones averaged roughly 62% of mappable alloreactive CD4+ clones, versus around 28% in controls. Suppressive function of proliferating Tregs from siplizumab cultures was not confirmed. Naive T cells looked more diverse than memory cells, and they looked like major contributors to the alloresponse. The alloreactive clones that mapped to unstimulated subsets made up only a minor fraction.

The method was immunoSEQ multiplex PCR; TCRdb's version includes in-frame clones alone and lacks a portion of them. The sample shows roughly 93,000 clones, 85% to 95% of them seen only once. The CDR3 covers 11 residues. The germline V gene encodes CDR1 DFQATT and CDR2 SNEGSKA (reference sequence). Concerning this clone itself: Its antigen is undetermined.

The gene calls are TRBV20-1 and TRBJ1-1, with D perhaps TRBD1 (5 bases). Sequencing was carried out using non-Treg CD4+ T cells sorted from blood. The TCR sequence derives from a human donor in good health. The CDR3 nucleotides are TGCAGAGCATACCAGGGTACTGAAGCTTTCTTT. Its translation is CRAYQGTEAFF.